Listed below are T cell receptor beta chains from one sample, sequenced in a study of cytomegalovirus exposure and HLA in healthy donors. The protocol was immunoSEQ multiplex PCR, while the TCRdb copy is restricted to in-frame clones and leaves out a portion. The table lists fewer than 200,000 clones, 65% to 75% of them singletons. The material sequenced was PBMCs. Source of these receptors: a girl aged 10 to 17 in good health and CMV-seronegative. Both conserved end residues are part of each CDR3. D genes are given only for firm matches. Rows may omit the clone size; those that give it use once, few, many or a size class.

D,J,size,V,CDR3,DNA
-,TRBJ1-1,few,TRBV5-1,CASSLSRGNTEAFF,TGCGCCAGCAGCCTCTCACGGGGGAACACTGAAGCTTTCTTT
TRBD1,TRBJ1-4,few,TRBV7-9,CASRTGGLNEKLFF,TGTGCCAGCAGAACAGGGGGCCTTAATGAAAAACTGTTTTTT
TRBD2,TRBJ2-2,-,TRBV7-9,CAIHWTSGGQELFF,TGTGCCATTCATTGGACTAGCGGGGGGCAGGAGCTGTTTTTT
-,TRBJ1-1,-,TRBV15,CATSGQTANTEAFF,TGTGCCACCAGCGGACAAACAGCGAACACTGAAGCTTTCTTT
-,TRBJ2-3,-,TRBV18,CASSPYTDTQYF,TGTGCCAGCTCTCCCTACACAGATACGCAGTATTTT
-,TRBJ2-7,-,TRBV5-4,CASSLDVQTFYEQYF,TGTGCCAGCAGCTTGGATGTACAGACATTCTACGAGCAGTACTTC
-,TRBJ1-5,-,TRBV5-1,CASSLGALSRPYQPQHF,TGCGCCAGCAGCTTAGGCGCACTCTCCAGGCCGTATCAGCCCCAGCATTTT
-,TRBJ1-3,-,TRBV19,CASERGSGNTIYF,TGTGCCAGTGAACGGGGCTCTGGAAACACCATATATTTT
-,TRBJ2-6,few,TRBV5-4,CASRRWTDLSGANVLTF,TGTGCCAGCAGACGTTGGACAGATCTCTCTGGGGCCAACGTCCTGACTTTC
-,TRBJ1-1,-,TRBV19,CASRTHQSNTEAFF,TGTGCCAGTAGGACACATCAATCGAACACTGAAGCTTTCTTT
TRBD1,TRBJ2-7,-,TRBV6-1,CAIQQGANEQYF,TGTGCCATCCAACAGGGGGCCAACGAGCAGTACTTC
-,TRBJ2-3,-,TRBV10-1,CASSDNTDTQYF,TGCGCCAGCAGTGACAACACAGATACGCAGTATTTT
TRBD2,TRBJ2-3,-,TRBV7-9,CASSFRTSGESTDTQYF,TGTGCCAGCAGCTTTCGTACTAGCGGGGAAAGCACAGATACGCAGTATTTT
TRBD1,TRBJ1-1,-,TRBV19,CASSSTGGSTEAFF,TGTGCCAGTAGTTCCACAGGGGGGAGCACTGAAGCTTTCTTT
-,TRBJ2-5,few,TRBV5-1,CASSFGGDETQYF,TGCGCCAGCAGCTTTGGCGGGGATGAGACCCAGTACTTC
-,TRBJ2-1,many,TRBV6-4,CASSDEDYNEQFF,TGTGCCAGCAGTGACGAGGACTACAATGAGCAGTTCTTC
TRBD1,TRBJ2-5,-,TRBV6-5,CASRRTGAQETQYF,TGTGCCAGCAGACGGACAGGGGCACAAGAGACCCAGTACTTC
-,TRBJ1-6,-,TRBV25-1,CASSEGVSPLHF,TGTGCCAGCAGTGAAGGAGTCTCACCCCTCCACTTT
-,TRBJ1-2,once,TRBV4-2,CASSQGGGGDGYTF,TGTGCCAGCAGCCAGGGCGGCGGAGGGGATGGCTACACCTTC
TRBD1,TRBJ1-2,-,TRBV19,CASSLSRDRGRGYTF,TGTGCCAGTAGTTTGAGCCGGGACAGGGGGCGCGGCTACACCTTC